This T cell receptor beta chain stems from a study of shared clonotypes between healthy human individuals. Study overall: CD8 memory received one plate per donor, CD8 naive two, CD4 memory three and CD4 naive three.

Deletions cut 4 bases from V and 2 bases from J, with 18 bases between. The CDR3 is made up of 17 amino acids. CDR1 and CDR2 (germline): SGHTA, FQGNSA. It was CD45RO-negative cells, positively selected for CCR7, that made up naive CD8 cells, with terminally differentiated effector memory CD45RA+ cells excluded. Notes on the study in general: An expected dependence of interdonor clonotype sharing on sequencing depth was noted.

Every immunoSEQ plate was one replicate of a subset's evenly spread DNA. Here immunoSEQ multiplex PCR was the method, and the copy in TCRdb shows in-frame clones only, minus some. Seen here are about 590,000 clones, roughly 95% observed once, and the top ten hold around 0.11%. Comments on this clone: Its antigen is as yet unknown.

The source material was naive CD8+ T cells sorted from blood. This clonotype was obtained from a young woman in good health. This chain links TRBV7-2 with TRBJ2-1; possible D gene TRBD2, 6 bases. The CDR3 DNA reads as TGTGCCAGCAGCTCAATCCGGGACTCCCAGCCCTACAATGAGCAGTTCTTC. Translation gives CASSSIRDSQPYNEQFF. Together with reference TRBV7-2 and TRBJ2-1, the CDR3 gives the full variable domain: GAGVSQSPSNKVTEKGKDVELRCDPISGHTALYWYRQSLGQGLEFLIYFQGNSAPDKSGLPSDRFSAERTGGSVSTLTIQRTQQEDSAVYLCASSSIRDSQPYNEQFFGPGTRLTVL.